The 8 T cell receptor beta chains below come from one sample, sequenced in a study of T cell repertoires and HLA-DP antigens. Produced via immunoSEQ multiplex PCR; TCRdb's table is partial and in-frame only. The sample yields about 89,000 clones, around nine tenths seen once. These receptors are not linked to any known antigen. What was sequenced was CD4+ T cells from PBMCs. Source of these receptors: a man aged 50-59 years in good health and CMV-seronegative.

The chain has TRBV5-4 and TRBJ2-7, with 9 bases aligning to TRBD2. The CDR3 covers 15 residues. V lost 2 bases, J lost 6 bases, and 9 bases stayed unmatched. Germline assignment: CDR1 SGHNT and CDR2 YYREEE (reference sequence). The CDR3 loop is CASSFAGGGVLEQYF. CDR3 sequence (DNA): TGTGCCAGCAGCTTTGCCGGCGGGGGGGTCCTCGAGCAGTACTTC.

The chain combines TRBV7-2 with TRBJ2-2; D is unresolved. V gave up 0 bases and J gave up 0 bases, with 5 bases separating them. CDR3 size: 15 residues. CDR1 and CDR2 (germline): SGHTA, FQGNSA. In DNA form, the CDR3 reads TGTGCCAGCAGCTTAGCCCTGGCGAACACCGGGGAGCTGTTTTTT. Protein sequence: CASSLALANTGELFF.

With respect to this clone: Other nucleotide sequences from this sample produce the same CDR3. CDR3 sequence: CAWSEVGVEQYF. CDR3 coding DNA: TGTGCCTGGAGTGAAGTGGGGGTCGAGCAGTACTTC. The chain links TRBV30 to TRBJ2-7; D possibly matches TRBD1 or TRBD2 (5 bases each). This CDR3 is built from 12 residues. V was pared by 1 base and J by 6 bases, with 10 bases between. Germline values: CDR1 GTSNPN, CDR2 SVGIG (reference sequence).

This chain connects TRBV6-1 to TRBJ2-1; the match to TRBD2 covers 13 bases. CDR3 length: 15 residues. V shed 5 bases and J 5 bases; nucleotides not matched to a gene: 3. Germline values: CDR1 MNHNS, CDR2 SASEGT. The CDR3 loop is CASSTGTSGNNEQFF. Written as DNA, the CDR3 is TGTGCCAGCAGTACTGGGACTAGCGGGAACAATGAGCAGTTCTTC.

DNA of the CDR3: TGTGCCAGCAGCCAAACTACCAGGACAGGCCCCTACGAGCAGTACTTC. Its translation: CASSQTTRTGPYEQYF. This rearrangement joins TRBV5-5 to TRBJ2-7; 7 nucleotides match TRBD1. The germline gives CDR1 SGHKS, CDR2 YYEKEE (reference sequence). V dropped 4 bases and J dropped 2; count of bases not matched to a gene: 12. This CDR3 has 16 amino acids.

The chain uses TRBV5-8 and TRBJ2-6, with D perhaps given as TRBD1 or TRBD2 (6 bases each). The germline CDR1 and CDR2 sequences are SGHTS and YDEGEE. Trimming removed 3 bases from V and 6 bases from J, with 13 bases in between. This CDR3 contains 15 residues. The CDR3 is CASSSGALSANVLTF. The CDR3 bases are TGTGCCAGCAGCTCGGGGGCCCTTTCGGCCAACGTCCTGACTTTC.

This rearrangement joins TRBV25-1 to TRBJ2-3, with 7 bases aligning to TRBD1. Germline CDR1 reads MGHDK; CDR2 reads SYGVNS. This CDR3 comprises 17 residues. The ends lost 1 base at V and 0 bases at J; junction bases unmatched: 7. The DNA of the CDR3 is TGTGCCAGCAGTGAATTAGGACAGGCAGCTAGCACAGATACGCAGTATTTT. This encodes CASSELGQAASTDTQYF.

Only a few counts were recorded for this clone. The V gene is TRBV10-1, the J gene TRBJ2-1, with D possibly TRBD2 on 5 matching bases. This CDR3 comprises 15 residues. V was pared by 2 bases and J by 3 bases, with 11 bases between. Looked up from germline, CDR1 is WNHNN and CDR2 is SYGVQD (reference sequence). CDR3 nucleotide sequence: TGCGCCAGCAGTGAGGTGGGAGCCAACTACAATGAGCAGTTCTTC. Translating gives CASSEVGANYNEQFF.